This T cell receptor (beta chain) was obtained from a study of OX40 agonist ivuxolimab in advanced cancers. A note on the overall study: Ivuxolimab was a fully human IgG2 agonistic monoclonal antibody targeting the costimulatory receptor OX40 (CD134). The paper covers the monotherapy dose-escalation part of the phase I ivuxolimab trial, which included N ≈ 50 patients. The point of sequencing TCRbeta in the periphery was to test whether ivuxolimab changed TCR sequence diversity and drove clonal T-cell expansion. Patients were allowed to have had prior anti-PD-1, anti-PD-L1 or anti-CTLA-4 therapy, and about 40% of the dose-escalation patients had been treated with checkpoint inhibitors. Intravenous ivuxolimab was administered to patients every 2 weeks at six dose levels: 0.01, 0.1, 0.3, 1.5, 3 and 10 mg/kg. Of the approximately 54 dose-escalation patients, hepatocellular carcinoma was present in 19, melanoma in roughly 15, renal cell carcinoma in 9 and head and neck cancer in 9. In the dose-escalation cohort, 82.7% of patients were male, and the mean age was roughly 60 years, with a range of roughly 20 to 80. Partial responses occurred in three dose-escalation patients: two with cutaneous melanoma and one with hepatocellular carcinoma. What the authors observed across the whole study: Clonal expansion of both CD4+ and CD8+ blood T cells was observed from baseline to week 6 at doses 0.1 to 3.0 mg/kg. In partial responders in the 0.1-3.0 mg/kg groups, normalized peripheral clonal expansion was found to be among the lowest, especially among CD8+ T cells. The antigen specificity of the clonally expanded peripheral T cells was not determined. Low levels of normalized T-cell clonal expansion were also seen in some nonresponding patients. After ivuxolimab, CD8+ T cells had more expanded clones than CD4+ T cells on average.

Genomic DNA was extracted from sorted cells for sequencing of the TCRbeta CDR3 region. TCRbeta CDR3 regions were sequenced using the immunoSEQ Assay. TCRdb retrieved this table from immuneACCESS and kept in-frame rearrangements only. Not all clones are present; in checked studies, unresolved V genes account for under half, and no reason is known for the remainder. This sample has about 130,000 clones in its table, and approximately 90% of those were observed once. The leading ten clones occupy roughly 0.8% of the sample. This clone was seen just once. Its binding antigen is unknown. Base qualities are not recorded, but no much larger clone differs from it by a single base. CDR1 and CDR2, per the germline V gene (reference sequence), are MNHEY and SMNVEV. The CDR3 numbers 15 residues from cysteine through phenylalanine. CDR3 DNA is the only sequence kept; it has 45 bases, read in frame from the first base. The V end gives up 4 bases and the J end 6 bases, leaving 7 bases in the junction not matched to a gene.

Patients with autoimmune disease history or receiving systemic immunosuppression were excluded from the trial. Peripheral blood for TCR sequencing was collected from all dose cohorts at baseline, on cycle 4 day 1, and on cycle 7 day 1. Samples came from an open-label, multicenter, first-in-human phase I dose-escalation trial of ivuxolimab. Adults with locally advanced or metastatic melanoma, renal cell carcinoma, hepatocellular carcinoma or head and neck squamous cell carcinoma were enrolled in the trial. Before TCR sequencing, CD4+ T cells and CD8+ T cells were sorted from peripheral blood as separate populations.

The receptor was derived from an adult with an advanced solid tumor such as melanoma, head and neck, liver or kidney cancer. Recombination connected TRBV27 to TRBJ2-7, and TRBD2 matches 12 of the central bases. The sequencing used CD4+ or CD8+ T cells sorted from blood, collected in a trial of the OX40 agonist ivuxolimab. The DNA is TGTGCCAGCAGTTCCAGACTAGCGGGAGATCCCGAGCAGTACTTC. This translates into CASSSRLAGDPEQYF.